This T cell receptor beta chain came from a study of metastatic and nonmetastatic thyroid tumors. The study, taken as a whole, reports: Malignant thyroid tumors reportedly had TCR beta diversity that was significantly higher than in benign nodules, in blood and tumor.

Patients had received no treatment of any kind before thyroid surgery. This clone is labeled as medium-sized. The antigen is unknown. MiXCR re-clonotyped the PCR reads for TCRdb. The data show about 8,400 clones, about 32% seen once. Germline V gene sequence: CDR1 SGHRS, CDR2 YFSETQ. CDR3 length: 15 residues. The ends were cut back, 0 bases at V and 7 bases at J, with 14 bases in the middle. The sequencing input was tumor tissue. This clonotype was sampled from a female donor with papillary thyroid cancer or a benign thyroid nodule (not recorded which). Some clones in this sample may be carry-over from other donors' samples. The chain has TRBV5-1 and TRBJ2-1, with D possibly matching TRBD1 (5 bases). CDR3 region: CASSLVLGPGNEQFF. Here the CDR3 DNA reads TGCGCCAGCAGCTTGGTACTTGGGCCAGGGAATGAGCAGTTCTTC.